This TCR beta chain was sequenced in a study of blood T cell repertoires in COVID-19. About the research overall: Samples of COVID-19 (acute and convalescent) were obtained from the United States, Italy and Spain. From T cells, B-cell-depleted T cells, or PBMCs came the material, which was cDNA or gDNA.

The authors' processing: The assay estimated nucleated cells by amplifying reference gene primers. Using immunoSEQ multiplex PCR, the repertoire was profiled, and TCRdb retains in-frame clones only, with some absent. The D gene and trimming were derived from the DNA, and the V and J assignments and clone size from that table. The repertoire has 25,000 to 35,000 clones, 85% of them found once; the top ten carry about a quarter. Material for sequencing was peripheral blood. The source is a human donor in a cohort sampled during active COVID-19.

CDR3 coding DNA: TGTGCCAGCAGTTACTCGACAACAGGGCTCGAAAAACTGTTTTTT. Translation: CASSYSTTGLEKLFF. The chain combines TRBV6-5 with TRBJ1-4, with D possibly matching TRBD1 (6 bases). CDR1 MNHEY and CDR2 SVGAGI come from the germline V gene. V was trimmed by 0 bases and J by 8 bases, leaving 13 bases between them. CDR3 length: 15 amino acids.